This TCR beta chain was profiled in a study of blood T cell repertoires in COVID-19. Study overall: COVID-19 samples collected from the United States, Italy and Spain covered acute and convalescent phases. PBMCs, B-cell-depleted T cells, or T cells provided the cDNA or gDNA that made up the material.

CDR3 length: 14 amino acids. CDR1 is SGHTA and CDR2 is FQGNSA in the germline V gene. V was pared by 6 bases and J by 2 bases, with 6 bases of the junction left unmatched. In the study's own analysis: The authors estimated nucleated cell counts from reference gene primer amplification. Sequencing used immunoSEQ multiplex PCR; TCRdb keeps in-frame clones, though not all of them. V and J calls plus clone size are reproduced from that table; the DNA served to infer D and trimming. Counted here are 200,000 or so clones, roughly four fifths occurring once; the ten biggest clones make up more than 5%. As for this clone: Other DNA sequences in the sample encode the same CDR3.

The sequenced sample was peripheral blood. The sequence came from a woman aged 25 to 39 with acute or convalescent COVID-19. The genes are TRBV7-2 and TRBJ1-2; 7 bases fit TRBD1. The CDR3 bases are TGTGCCAGCAGTCTAGGGGGCAGCAACTATGGCTACACCTTC. This encodes CASSLGGSNYGYTF.